The 9 T cell receptor beta chains below were found in one sample sequenced in a study of shared clonotypes between healthy human individuals. Terminally differentiated effector memory CD45RA+ cells were excluded by CCR7 positive selection of CD45RO-negative cells. The protocol was immunoSEQ multiplex PCR, while the TCRdb copy is restricted to in-frame clones and leaves out a portion. The data contain about 2.1 million clones, roughly 95% of them singletons. The sample taken for sequencing was naive CD8+ T cells from PBMCs. Receptor source: a man younger than 35 in good health. Some clones in this sample may be carry-over from other donors' samples.

This clone was seen a single time. The rearrangement joins TRBV9 to TRBJ2-2, with a tentative D call TRBD1 (5 bases). Germline V lookup: CDR1 SGDLS, CDR2 YYNGEE. This CDR3 has 19 amino acids. V lost 0 bases to trimming and J lost 2 bases, with 20 bases between them. CDR3 amino acids: CASSVDSGVWGANTGELFF. CDR3 coding DNA: TGTGCCAGCAGCGTAGATTCGGGCGTCTGGGGCGCAAACACCGGGGAGCTGTTTTTT. The full variable domain, completed using reference TRBV9 and TRBJ2-2, is DSGVTQTPKHLITATGQRVTLRCSPRSGDLSVYWYQQSLDQGLQFLIQYYNGEERAKGNILERFSAQQFPDLHSELNLSSLELGDSALYFCASSVDSGVWGANTGELFFGEGSRLTVL.

The gene calls are TRBV6-1 and TRBJ2-7, with D hard to call. This CDR3 is 15 amino acids long. CDR1 and CDR2 from the germline V gene are MNHNS and SASEGT. V was clipped by 2 bases and J by 6 bases, with 17 bases between them. This CDR3 is CASSEMTSPTGEQYF. The CDR3 DNA reads TGTGCCAGCAGTGAAATGACATCTCCAACGGGCGAGCAGTACTTC.

V is TRBV9 and J is TRBJ1-2, with a possible D match to TRBD1 (5 bases). Germline CDR1 and CDR2: SGDLS and YYNGEE. This CDR3 region has 17 residues. Trimming shortened V by 4 bases and J by 7 bases, and 26 bases separated the two germline ends. CDR3 sequence reads: CASSHPQRDPGGSGYTF. DNA of the CDR3: TGTGCCAGCAGCCACCCTCAGAGGGACCCCGGAGGTAGTGGCTACACCTTC.

This chain links TRBV28 with TRBJ2-1; no firm D call. V shed 5 bases and J shed 7 bases, with 21 bases lying between them. The CDR3 is 16 amino acids. CDR1 and CDR2 from the germline V gene are MDHEN and SYDVKM. CDR3 coding DNA: TGTGCCAGCAGTGATAACCGAGAGGCCACACAGAATGAGCAGTTCTTC. Protein: CASSDNREATQNEQFF.

The chain carries TRBV6-6 and TRBJ2-7; tentatively, D is TRBD2 (6 bases). Trimming cost V 6 bases and J 9 bases, with 21 bases left between them. Germline V gives CDR1 MNHNY, CDR2 SVGAGI (reference sequence). The CDR3 runs to 14 residues. The CDR3, as DNA: TGTGCCAGCAGCCTGGGAGGAGGGGCCCCCGGGCAGTACTTC. The encoded protein is CASSLGGGAPGQYF.

Turning to this clone: Other DNA sequences from this sample encode an identical CDR3 as well. The rearrangement joins TRBV7-9 to TRBJ1-1; 9 nucleotides align to TRBD1. The V gene's germline CDR1 is SEHNR and CDR2 FQNEAQ (reference sequence). This CDR3 is built from 14 residues. The ends lost 5 bases at V and 3 bases at J; junction bases unmatched: 4. CDR3 residues: CASSPGTGHTEAFF. CDR3 in DNA: TGTGCCAGCAGCCCCGGGACAGGGCACACTGAAGCTTTCTTT.

The V gene is TRBV6-6, the J gene TRBJ2-4; perhaps TRBD2 as D (5 bases). The CDR3 has 13 residues. CDR1 MNHNY and CDR2 SVGAGI come from the germline V gene (reference sequence). Between the trimmed V and J ends, which lost 2 bases and 9 bases, there was a span of 11 bases. The CDR3 spells CASSYDTRSIQYF. The CDR3 DNA reads TGTGCCAGCAGTTACGACACTAGAAGCATTCAGTACTTC.

This chain joins TRBV29-1 and TRBJ1-2, with TRBD1 matching over 8 bases. The CDR3 is 15 residues long. With 3 bases clipped from V and 8 bases from J, the junction kept 14 bases outside the gene matches. CDR1 and CDR2 from the germline V gene are SQVTM and ANQGSEA. CDR3 sequence (DNA): TGCAGCGTTGACCATGGACAGGGCGCATTGGCCGGCTACACCTTC. It codes for CSVDHGQGALAGYTF. Using reference TRBV29-1 and TRBJ1-2 for the parts outside the CDR3, the full variable domain is SAVISQKPSRDICQRGTSLTIQCQVDSQVTMMFWYRQQPGQSLTLIATANQGSEATYESGFVIDKFPISRPNLTFSTLTVSNMSPEDSSIYLCSVDHGQGALAGYTFGSGTRLTVV.

A single count supports this clone. The chain joins TRBV29-1 to TRBJ2-5; TRBD1 matches 9 bases. Germline V lookup: CDR1 SQVTM, CDR2 ANQGSEA. This CDR3 has 13 residues. With V trimmed by 5 bases and J by 13 bases, 14 bases remained unmatched. The CDR3 nucleotides read TGCAGCGTTCTCGGGACAGGGCTCCGTGCTTGGTACTTC. This codes for CSVLGTGLRAWYF.